This T cell receptor (beta chain) was retrieved from a study of OX40 agonist ivuxolimab in advanced cancers. Looking at the study overall: Hepatocellular carcinoma, melanoma, renal cell or head and neck cancer occurred in dose-escalation patients. Study-level findings and limits: In CD8+ T cells, expanded clones were on average more numerous than in CD4+.

Turning to this clone: Its specificity is not known.

Excluded were patients having autoimmune disease history or systemic immunosuppression. Produced via immunoSEQ multiplex PCR; TCRdb's table is partial and in-frame only. Here the sample spans tens of thousands of clones, 84% being singletons. The germline V and J ends were trimmed by 1 base and 8 bases, with 18 bases remaining between them. CDR3 length: 15 residues. The germline gives CDR1 SGHRS, CDR2 YFSETQ. This specimen was CD4+ or CD8+ T cells sorted from blood, taken in a trial of the OX40 agonist ivuxolimab. The chain has TRBV5-1 and TRBJ1-1, with D hard to call. The clonotype originates from an adult with an advanced solid tumor such as melanoma, head and neck, liver or kidney cancer. The chain's CDR3 is CASSLRTDRGGEAFF. The CDR3 DNA reads TGCGCCAGCAGCTTGCGGACTGACCGTGGAGGGGAAGCTTTCTTT.